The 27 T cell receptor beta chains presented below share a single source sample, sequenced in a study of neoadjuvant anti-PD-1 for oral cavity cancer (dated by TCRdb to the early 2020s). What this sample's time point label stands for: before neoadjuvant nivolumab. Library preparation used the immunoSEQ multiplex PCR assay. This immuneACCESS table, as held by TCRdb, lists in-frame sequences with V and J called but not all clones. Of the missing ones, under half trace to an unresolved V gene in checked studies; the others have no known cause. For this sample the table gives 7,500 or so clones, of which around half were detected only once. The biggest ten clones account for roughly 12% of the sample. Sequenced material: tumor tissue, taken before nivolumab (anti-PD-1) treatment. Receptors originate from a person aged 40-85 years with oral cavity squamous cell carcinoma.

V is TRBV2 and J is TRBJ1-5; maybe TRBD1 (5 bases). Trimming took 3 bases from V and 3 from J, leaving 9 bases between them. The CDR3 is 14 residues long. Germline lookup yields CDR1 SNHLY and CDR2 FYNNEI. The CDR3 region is CASSDLGVNQPQHF. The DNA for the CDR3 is TGTGCCAGCAGTGATTTGGGGGTCAATCAGCCCCAGCATTTT.

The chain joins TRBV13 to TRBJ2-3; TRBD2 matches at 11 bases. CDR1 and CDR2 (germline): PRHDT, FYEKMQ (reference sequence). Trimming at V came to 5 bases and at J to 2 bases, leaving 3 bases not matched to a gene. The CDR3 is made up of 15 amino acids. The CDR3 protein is CASSPTSGTTDTQYF. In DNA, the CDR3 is TGTGCCAGCAGCCCGACTAGCGGGACCACAGATACGCAGTATTTT.

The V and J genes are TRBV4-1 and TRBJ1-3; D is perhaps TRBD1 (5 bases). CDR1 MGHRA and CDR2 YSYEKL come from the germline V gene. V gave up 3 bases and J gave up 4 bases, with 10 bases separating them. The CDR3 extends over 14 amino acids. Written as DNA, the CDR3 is TGCGCCAGCAGCCAGGGGGACGGAGGAAACACCATATATTTT. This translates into CASSQGDGGNTIYF.

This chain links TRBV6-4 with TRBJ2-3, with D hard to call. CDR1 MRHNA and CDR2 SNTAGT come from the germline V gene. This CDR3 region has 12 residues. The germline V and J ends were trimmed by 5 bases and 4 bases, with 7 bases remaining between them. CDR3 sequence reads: CASSIASDTQYF. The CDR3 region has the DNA TGTGCCAGCAGTATTGCGTCAGATACGCAGTATTTT.

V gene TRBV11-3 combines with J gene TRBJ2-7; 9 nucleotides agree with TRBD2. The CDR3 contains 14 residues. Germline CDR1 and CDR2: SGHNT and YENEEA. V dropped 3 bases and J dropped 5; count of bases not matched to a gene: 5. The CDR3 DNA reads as TGTGCCAGCAGCTTTTCCGGGACTAGCAACGAGCAGTACTTC. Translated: CASSFSGTSNEQYF. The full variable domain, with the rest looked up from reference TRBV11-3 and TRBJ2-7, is EAGVVQSPRYKIIEKKQPVAFWCNPISGHNTLYWYLQNLGQGPELLIRYENEEAVDDSQLPKDRFSAERLKGVDSTLKIQPAELGDSAVYLCASSFSGTSNEQYFGPGTRLTVT.

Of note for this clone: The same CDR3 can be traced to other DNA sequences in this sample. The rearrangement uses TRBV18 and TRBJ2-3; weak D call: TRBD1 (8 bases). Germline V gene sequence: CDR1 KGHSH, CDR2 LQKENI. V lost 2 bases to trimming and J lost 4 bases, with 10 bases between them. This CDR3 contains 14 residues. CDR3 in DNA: TGTGCCAGCTCACCAACAGGGGGGGCAGATACGCAGTATTTT. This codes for CASSPTGGADTQYF.

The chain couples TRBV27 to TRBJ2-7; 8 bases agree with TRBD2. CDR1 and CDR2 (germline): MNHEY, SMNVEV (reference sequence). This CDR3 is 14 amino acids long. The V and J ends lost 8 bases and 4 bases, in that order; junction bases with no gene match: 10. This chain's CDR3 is CASRTGLGGYEQYF. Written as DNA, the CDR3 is TGTGCCAGCCGGACGGGACTAGGGGGGTACGAGCAGTACTTC.

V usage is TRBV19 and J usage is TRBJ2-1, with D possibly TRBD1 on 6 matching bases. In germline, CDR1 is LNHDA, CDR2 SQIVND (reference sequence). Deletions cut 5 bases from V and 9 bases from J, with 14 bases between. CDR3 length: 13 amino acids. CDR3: CASSLRGSSEQFF. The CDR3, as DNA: TGTGCCAGTAGTCTTAGGGGGAGTAGTGAGCAGTTCTTC.

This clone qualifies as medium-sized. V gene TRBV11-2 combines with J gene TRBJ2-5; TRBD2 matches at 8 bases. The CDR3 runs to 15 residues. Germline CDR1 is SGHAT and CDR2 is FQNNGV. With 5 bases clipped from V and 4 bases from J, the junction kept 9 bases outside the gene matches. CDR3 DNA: TGTGCCAGCAGCACCCTGGAACGGGGGGGAGAGACCCAGTACTTC. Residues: CASSTLERGGETQYF.

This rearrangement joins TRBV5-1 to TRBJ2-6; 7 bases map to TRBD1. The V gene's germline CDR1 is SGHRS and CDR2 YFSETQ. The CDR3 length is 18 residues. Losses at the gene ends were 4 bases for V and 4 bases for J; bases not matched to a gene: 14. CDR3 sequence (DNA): TGCGCCAGCAGCAACGGACAGGCTGGGGTCGGGGGGGCCAACGTCCTGACTTTC. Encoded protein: CASSNGQAGVGGANVLTF.

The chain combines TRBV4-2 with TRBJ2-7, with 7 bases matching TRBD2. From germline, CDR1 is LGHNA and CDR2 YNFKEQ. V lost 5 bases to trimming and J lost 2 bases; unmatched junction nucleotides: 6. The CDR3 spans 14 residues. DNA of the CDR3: TGTGCCAGCAGCTTATCACTAGCGACCTACGAGCAGTACTTC. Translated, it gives CASSLSLATYEQYF.

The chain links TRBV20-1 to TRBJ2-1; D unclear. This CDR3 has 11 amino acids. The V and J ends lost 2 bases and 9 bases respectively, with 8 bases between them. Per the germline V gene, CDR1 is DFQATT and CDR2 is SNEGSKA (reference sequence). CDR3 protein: CSARIVGEQFF. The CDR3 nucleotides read TGCAGTGCTAGAATAGTGGGTGAGCAGTTCTTC.

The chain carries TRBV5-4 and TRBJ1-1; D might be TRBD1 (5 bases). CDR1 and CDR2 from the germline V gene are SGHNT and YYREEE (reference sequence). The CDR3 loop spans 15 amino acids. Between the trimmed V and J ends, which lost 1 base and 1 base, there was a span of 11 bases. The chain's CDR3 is CASSLWGISNTEAFF. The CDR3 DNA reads TGTGCCAGCAGCTTGTGGGGGATCTCGAACACTGAAGCTTTCTTT.

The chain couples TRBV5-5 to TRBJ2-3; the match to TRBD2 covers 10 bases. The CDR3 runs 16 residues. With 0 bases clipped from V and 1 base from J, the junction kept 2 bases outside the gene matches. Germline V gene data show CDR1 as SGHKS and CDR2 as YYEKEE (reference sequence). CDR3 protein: CASSLGTSGGTDTQYF. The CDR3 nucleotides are TGTGCCAGCAGCTTGGGCACTAGCGGGGGCACAGATACGCAGTATTTT.

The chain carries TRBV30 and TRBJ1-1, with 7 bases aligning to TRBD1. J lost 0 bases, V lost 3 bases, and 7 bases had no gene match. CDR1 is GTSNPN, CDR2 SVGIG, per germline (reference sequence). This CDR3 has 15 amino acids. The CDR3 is CAWRPPGQMNTEAFF. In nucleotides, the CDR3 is TGTGCCTGGAGGCCCCCGGGACAGATGAACACTGAAGCTTTCTTT.

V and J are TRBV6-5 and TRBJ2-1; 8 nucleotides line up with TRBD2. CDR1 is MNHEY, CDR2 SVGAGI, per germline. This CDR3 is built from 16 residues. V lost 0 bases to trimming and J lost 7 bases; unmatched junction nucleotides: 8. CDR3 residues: CASSYSYGRAGNEQFF. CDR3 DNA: TGTGCCAGCAGTTACTCGTACGGGAGGGCCGGGAATGAGCAGTTCTTC.

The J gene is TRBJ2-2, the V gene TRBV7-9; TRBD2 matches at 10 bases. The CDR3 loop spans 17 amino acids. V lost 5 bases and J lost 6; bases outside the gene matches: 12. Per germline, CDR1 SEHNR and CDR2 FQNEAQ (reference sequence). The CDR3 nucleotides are TGTGCCAGCAGCGCCTGGGGGGGGACTAGCGCCCCCGGGGAGCTGTTTTTT. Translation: CASSAWGGTSAPGELFF.

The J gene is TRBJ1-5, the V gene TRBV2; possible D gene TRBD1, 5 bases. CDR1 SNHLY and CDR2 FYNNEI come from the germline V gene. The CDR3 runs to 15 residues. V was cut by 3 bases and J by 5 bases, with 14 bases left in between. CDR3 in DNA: TGTGCCAGCAGTGAGAGATCGGGGGGGGATCAGCCCCAGCATTTT. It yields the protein CASSERSGGDQPQHF.

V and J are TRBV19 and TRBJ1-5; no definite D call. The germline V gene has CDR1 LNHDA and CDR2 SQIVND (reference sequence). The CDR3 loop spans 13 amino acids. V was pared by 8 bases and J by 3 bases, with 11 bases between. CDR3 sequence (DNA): TGTGCCAGTGGAGTCAGCTTCAATCAGCCCCAGCATTTT. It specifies CASGVSFNQPQHF.

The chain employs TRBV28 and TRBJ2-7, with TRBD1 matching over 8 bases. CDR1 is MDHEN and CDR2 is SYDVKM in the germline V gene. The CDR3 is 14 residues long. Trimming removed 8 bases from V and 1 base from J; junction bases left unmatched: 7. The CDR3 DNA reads TGTGCCAGCCGGCGACAGGGGTCGTCCTACGAGCAGTACTTC. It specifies CASRRQGSSYEQYF.

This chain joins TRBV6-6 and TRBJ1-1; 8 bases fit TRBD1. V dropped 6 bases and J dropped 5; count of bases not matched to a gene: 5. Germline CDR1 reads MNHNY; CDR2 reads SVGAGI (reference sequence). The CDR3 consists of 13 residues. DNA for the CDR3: TGTGCCAGCAGCCAGGGGGCTTGGACTGAAGCTTTCTTT. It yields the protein CASSQGAWTEAFF.

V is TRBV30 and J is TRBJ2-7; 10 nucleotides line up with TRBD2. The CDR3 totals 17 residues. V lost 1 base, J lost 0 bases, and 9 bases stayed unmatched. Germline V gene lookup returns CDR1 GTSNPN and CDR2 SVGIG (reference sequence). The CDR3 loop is CAWSALTASGSSYEQYF. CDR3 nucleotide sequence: TGTGCCTGGAGTGCCTTGACGGCTAGCGGGAGCTCCTACGAGCAGTACTTC.

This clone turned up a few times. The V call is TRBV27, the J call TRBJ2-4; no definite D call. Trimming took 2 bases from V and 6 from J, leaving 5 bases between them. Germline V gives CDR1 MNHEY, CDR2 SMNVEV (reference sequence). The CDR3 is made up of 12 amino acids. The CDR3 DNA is TGTGCCAGCAGTTTAGATAGAAACATTCAGTACTTC. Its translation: CASSLDRNIQYF.

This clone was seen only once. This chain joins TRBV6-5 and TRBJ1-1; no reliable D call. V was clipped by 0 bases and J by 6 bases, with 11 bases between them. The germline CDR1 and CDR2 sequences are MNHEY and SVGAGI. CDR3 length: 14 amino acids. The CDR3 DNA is TGTGCCAGCAGTTACTCGGGTCCGCTGGCTGAAGCTTTCTTT. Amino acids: CASSYSGPLAEAFF.

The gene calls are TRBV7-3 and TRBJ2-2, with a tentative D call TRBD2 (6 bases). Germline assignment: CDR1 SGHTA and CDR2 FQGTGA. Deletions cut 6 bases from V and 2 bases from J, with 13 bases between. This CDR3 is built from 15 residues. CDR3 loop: CASRGDSSNTGELFF. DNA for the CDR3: TGTGCCAGCAGGGGGGACTCCTCTAACACCGGGGAGCTGTTTTTT. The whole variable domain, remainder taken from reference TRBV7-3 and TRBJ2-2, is GAGVSQTPSNKVTEKGKYVELRCDPISGHTALYWYRQSLGQGPEFLIYFQGTGAADDSGLPNDRFFAVRPEGSVSTLKIQRTERGDSAVYLCASRGDSSNTGELFFGEGSRLTVL.

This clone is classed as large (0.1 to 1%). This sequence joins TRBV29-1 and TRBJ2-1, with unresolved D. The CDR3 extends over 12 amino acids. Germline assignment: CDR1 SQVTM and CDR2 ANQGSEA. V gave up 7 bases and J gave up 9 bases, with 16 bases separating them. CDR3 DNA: TGCAGCGGGACCGGGTTGGATGTTGAGCAGTTCTTC. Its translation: CSGTGLDVEQFF.

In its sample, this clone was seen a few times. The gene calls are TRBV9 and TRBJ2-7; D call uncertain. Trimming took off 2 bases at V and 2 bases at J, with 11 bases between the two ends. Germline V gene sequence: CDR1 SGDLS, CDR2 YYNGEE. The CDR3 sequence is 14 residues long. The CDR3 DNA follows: TGTGCCAGCAGCGTCCTCCCTGACACCTACGAGCAGTACTTC. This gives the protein CASSVLPDTYEQYF.